This T cell receptor beta chain was profiled in a study of cytomegalovirus exposure and HLA in healthy donors. Findings and limits, study-wide: Reported performance of the classifier showed diagnosis of cytomegalovirus status with high specificity and sensitivity. Most TCR sequences proved rare, with some public TCRs found in many donors. In vitro experiments confirmed that a few CMV-associated chains were specific for CMV antigens.

These donors were members of the approximately 110-subject validation cohort, a group separate from the approximately 700-subject first cohort. Libraries were prepared by immunoSEQ multiplex PCR; TCRdb keeps only in-frame clonotypes and omits some of them. The sample carries over 150,000 clones, about 90% recorded once. In the case of this clone: Antigen: not known.

The V end lost 4 bases, the J end lost 7 bases, and 26 bases lay between the germline ends. The germline V gene encodes CDR1 SGHRS and CDR2 YFSETQ. The CDR3 loop spans 18 amino acids. The rearrangement joins TRBV5-1 to TRBJ1-4, with D tentatively TRBD1 (6 bases). The receptor was derived from a woman aged 18-30 years in good health and CMV-seropositive. Specimen: PBMCs. CDR3 coding DNA: TGCGCCAGCAGCGTGGAGGTCCGGGGACATAGTTGGAGTGAAAAACTGTTTTTT. This gives the protein CASSVEVRGHSWSEKLFF.